The 12 T cell receptor beta chains listed next were all sequenced from one sample in a study of blood T cell repertoires in COVID-19. Repertoires were generated with immunoSEQ multiplex PCR, while TCRdb's copy carries only in-frame clones and drops some. The sample contains some 460,000 clones, 75% to 90% of which appear only once. Sequenced input: PBMCs or T cells enriched from blood (not recorded which). The receptors were sampled from a woman under 30 who had recovered from COVID-19.

This chain links TRBV30 with TRBJ1-2; no clear D gene. This CDR3 comprises 11 residues. CDR1 is GTSNPN, CDR2 SVGIG, per germline (reference sequence). Deletions cut 3 bases from V and 2 bases from J, with 4 bases between. The CDR3 nucleotides read TGTGCCTGGAGGCAGAACTATGGCTACACCTTC. Amino acids: CAWRQNYGYTF.

V gene TRBV5-6 combines with J gene TRBJ1-2, with a weak D call TRBD1 (6 bases). V was cut by 4 bases and J by 0 bases, with 19 bases left in between. CDR3 length: 17 amino acids. CDR1 and CDR2 from the germline V gene are SGHDT and YYEEEE. This CDR3 is CASSPPGGHYPNYGYTF. The CDR3 DNA reads TGTGCCAGCAGCCCGCCGGGGGGCCACTACCCTAACTATGGCTACACCTTC.

Only a few counts were recorded for this clone. V usage is TRBV27 and J usage is TRBJ2-7, with D possibly TRBD2 on 5 matching bases. The CDR3 totals 12 residues. From germline, CDR1 is MNHEY and CDR2 SMNVEV (reference sequence). Trimming cost V 5 bases and J 2 bases, with 7 bases left between them. The CDR3 sequence: CASSPGTYEQYF. As DNA, the CDR3 is TGTGCCAGCAGTCCGGGAACCTACGAGCAGTACTTC.

This rearrangement joins TRBV9 to TRBJ2-1, with D possibly TRBD2 on 5 matching bases. Germline loops: CDR1 SGDLS, CDR2 YYNGEE. This CDR3 contains 16 residues. V was cut by 3 bases and J by 5 bases, with 18 bases left in between. The CDR3 loop reads CASSEAYRGFDNEQFF. In DNA form, the CDR3 reads TGTGCCAGCAGCGAGGCCTACCGCGGGTTCGACAATGAGCAGTTCTTC.

This clone was observed a handful of times. The V call is TRBV10-3, the J call TRBJ1-6, with D uncertain. The germline V gene has CDR1 ENHRY and CDR2 SYGVKD. The V end lost 8 bases, the J end lost 9 bases, and 14 bases lay between the germline ends. The CDR3 loop spans 13 amino acids. CDR3 residues: CAISDFRLSPLHF. CDR3 bases: TGTGCCATCTCGGACTTCCGACTTTCACCCCTCCACTTT.

V and J are TRBV28 and TRBJ2-7; 9 bases line up with TRBD1. V shed 3 bases and J 4 bases; nucleotides not matched to a gene: 10. Germline lookup yields CDR1 MDHEN and CDR2 SYDVKM. This CDR3 has 16 residues. In DNA, the CDR3 is TGTGCCAGCAGTTTTTTGGCGGGACAGGGTTTTTACGAGCAGTACTTC. It translates to CASSFLAGQGFYEQYF.

V and J are TRBV18 and TRBJ1-2; TRBD1 matches at 7 bases. V trimming: 6 bases; J trimming: 5 bases; junction bases outside the gene matches: 9. The CDR3 has 14 residues. In germline, CDR1 is KGHSH, CDR2 LQKENI. The CDR3 sequence is CASSPGAQGYGYTF. The CDR3 DNA sequence: TGTGCCAGCTCCCCCGGGGCACAGGGGTATGGCTACACCTTC.

This chain links TRBV25-1 with TRBJ2-5, with D possibly being TRBD2 (6 bases). CDR3 length: 12 residues. V gave up 6 bases and J gave up 5 bases, with 10 bases separating them. Per the germline V gene, CDR1 is MGHDK and CDR2 is SYGVNS. The CDR3 spells CASSGGGETQYF. The DNA for the CDR3 is TGTGCCAGCAGCGGGGGTGGGGAGACCCAGTACTTC.

The chain recombines TRBV5-5 with TRBJ2-1, with 10 bases fitting TRBD1. CDR1 SGHKS and CDR2 YYEKEE come from the germline V gene (reference sequence). V shed 6 bases, J shed 12 bases, and the junction held 12 bases outside the gene matches. This CDR3 is 14 amino acids long. The CDR3 DNA reads TGTGCCAGCACCCTCGGGGACAGGGGCGGTGGGCAGTTCTTC. Amino acids: CASTLGDRGGGQFF.

This clone showed up many times. V is TRBV6-1 and J is TRBJ1-1, with 8 bases that match TRBD1. This CDR3 has 16 amino acids. Unmatched junction bases numbered 9, after V lost 0 bases and J lost 6 bases. Germline CDR1 MNHNS, CDR2 SASEGT. The CDR3 DNA follows: TGTGCCAGCAGTGAAGCAGCAGGCCAGGGGGCTGCTGAAGCTTTCTTT. Its translation: CASSEAAGQGAAEAFF.

The genes are TRBV15 and TRBJ2-3; 13 positions agree with TRBD2. This CDR3 has 17 amino acids. Germline CDR1 and CDR2: LNHNV and YYDKDF (reference sequence). V was pared by 2 bases and J by 4 bases, with 6 bases of the junction left unmatched. The CDR3 region has the DNA TGTGCCACCAGCAGATCGACTAGCGGGGGGACCGCAGATACGCAGTATTTT. Its protein is CATSRSTSGGTADTQYF.

This chain connects TRBV5-3 to TRBJ2-2; 9 bases map to TRBD1. TRBV5-3 carries the ORF label, with uncertain function. The CDR3 runs 16 residues. V was pared by 4 bases and J by 4 bases, with 8 bases of the junction left unmatched. CDR3 bases: TGTGCCAGAAGCGGCCGGGACAGGGAAGGCACCGGGGAGCTGTTTTTT. Residues: CARSGRDREGTGELFF.